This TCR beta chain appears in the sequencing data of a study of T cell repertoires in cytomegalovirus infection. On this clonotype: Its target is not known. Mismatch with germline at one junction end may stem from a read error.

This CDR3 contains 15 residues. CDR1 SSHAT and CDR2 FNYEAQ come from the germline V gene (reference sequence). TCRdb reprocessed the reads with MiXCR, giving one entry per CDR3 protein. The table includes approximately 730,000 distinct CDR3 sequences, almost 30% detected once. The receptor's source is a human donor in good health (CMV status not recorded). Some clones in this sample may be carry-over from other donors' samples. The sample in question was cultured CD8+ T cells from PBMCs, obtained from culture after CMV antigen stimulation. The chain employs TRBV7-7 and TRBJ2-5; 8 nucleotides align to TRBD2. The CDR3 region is CASSLTTSGRETQYF. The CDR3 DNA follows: TGTGCTAGCAGCTTAACCACTAGCGGCAGGGAGACCCAGTACTTC. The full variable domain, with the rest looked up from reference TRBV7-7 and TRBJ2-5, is GAGVSQSPRYKVTKRGQDVTLRCDPISSHATLYWYQQALGQGPEFLTYFNYEAQPDKSGLPSDRFSAERPEGSISTLTIQRTEQRDSAMYRCASSLTTSGRETQYFGPGTRLLVL.